This record concerns one T cell receptor beta chain sequence. Its antigen is undetermined. Germline V gene data show CDR1 as MGHRA and CDR2 as YSYEKL. The CDR3 is 16 residues long. The record originates from a study of monozygotic twins with inflammatory bowel disease. Study results and limitations: IBD patients share fewer clonotypes with other people than healthy twins do, especially with disease activity. The analysis did not separate different T cell subtypes.

TCRalpha and TCRbeta cDNA was put through two nested PCRs of around 15 and 9 cycles. TCRdb processed the 5' RACE reads again and assigns one entry to each CDR3 protein, with no DNA. This sample's table has about 380,000 distinct CDR3 sequences. V usage is TRBV4-1 and J usage is TRBJ2-4; the D gene TCRdb calls, TRBD2, cannot be checked with no DNA. The source is a human donor with ulcerative colitis or Crohn's disease, or a healthy co-twin of an affected twin (not recorded which). The sequenced material came from blood. CDR3 residues: CASSQVGRAAKNIQYF.